Following are 6 T cell receptor beta chains from one sample sequenced in a study of CD8+ T cells in alopecia areata. Treatment defined: oral pan-JAK inhibitor, 5-10 mg twice daily. Reverse transcribed after extraction, RNA yielded cDNA as the sequencing template. Clones were sequenced by immunoSEQ multiplex PCR, and TCRdb holds only the in-frame ones, with some missing. The data hold about 190,000 clones, with 60% observed a single time. The starting material was CD4+ T cells sorted from blood, obtained at week 24, from a patient treated with tofacitinib. The receptor set was obtained from a human donor with alopecia areata.

This clone was seen at least ten times. A junction boundary mismatches the germline segment, possibly from a read error. The CDR3 reads CASRTTSGGLPIHF. The CDR3 nucleotides are TGTGCCAGCAGAACGACTAGCGGGGGGCTTCCCATCCATTTT. This chain joins TRBV7-2 and TRBJ2-3; TRBD2 matches at 13 bases. CDR3 size: 14 residues. Germline CDR1 reads SGHTA; CDR2 reads FQGNSA.

Details on this clone: One end of the junction fails to match germline, which may point to a read error. V and J are TRBV25-1 and TRBJ1-2; D uncertain. Germline V gene sequence: CDR1 MGHDK, CDR2 SYGVNS. The CDR3 runs to 15 residues. The CDR3 DNA is TGTGCCAGCTCCCAACTCAACCAGAGGATAGGTGGCATGTACTTC. This codes for CASSQLNQRIGGMYF.

This chain connects TRBV7-3 to TRBJ1-1; 7 bases match TRBD1. The trim removed 5 bases at V and 5 bases at J, leaving 5 bases unmatched. Germline V gene lookup returns CDR1 SGHTA and CDR2 FQGTGA. The CDR3 is 13 amino acids. This chain's CDR3 is CASSTTGETEAFF. The CDR3 coding sequence is TGTGCCAGCAGCACCACAGGGGAGACTGAAGCTTTCTTT.

This clone was seen only once. At the DNA level, this CDR3 is encoded by other sequences in the same sample as well. The V gene is TRBV29-1, the J gene TRBJ2-5; a weak D match, TRBD1 (5 bases). V was cut by 4 bases and J by 0 bases, with 9 bases left in between. The germline V gene encodes CDR1 SQVTM and CDR2 ANQGSEA. This CDR3 spans 13 amino acids. In DNA form, the CDR3 reads TGCAGCGTTGGACAGAGCTACCAAGAGACCCAGTACTTC. Protein sequence: CSVGQSYQETQYF. The full variable domain, completed using reference TRBV29-1 and TRBJ2-5, is SAVISQKPSRDICQRGTSLTIQCQVDSQVTMMFWYRQQPGQSLTLIATANQGSEATYESGFVIDKFPISRPNLTFSTLTVSNMSPEDSSIYLCSVGQSYQETQYFGPGTRLLVL.

CDR3 bases: TGTGCCAGCAGCTTAGAACGGGATGAGCAGTTCTTC. This gives the protein CASSLERDEQFF. The chain recombines TRBV11-2 with TRBJ2-1; D not certain. The V gene lost 0 bases and the J gene lost 8 bases, with 5 bases spanning the gap. The CDR3 spans 12 residues. In germline, CDR1 is SGHAT, CDR2 FQNNGV.

The rearrangement links TRBV5-1 to TRBJ2-2; TRBD1 agrees at 9 bases. J gave up 3 bases and V 4 bases, and 4 bases lay outside the gene matches. The CDR3 is 15 amino acids. Germline assignment: CDR1 SGHRS and CDR2 YFSETQ. The CDR3 protein is CASSPGQGYTGELFF. The CDR3 DNA sequence: TGCGCCAGCAGCCCAGGACAGGGGTACACCGGGGAGCTGTTTTTT.